This paragraph covers one TCR beta chain sequence. The sample is drawn from a study of shared clonotypes between healthy human individuals. Germline values: CDR1 MGHDK, CDR2 SYGVNS. Trimming took 7 bases from V and 5 from J; bases not matched to a gene: 2. CDR3 length: 14 residues. Assay used: immunoSEQ multiplex PCR; TCRdb lists only in-frame clones, some missing. Of approximately 1.5 million clones in the sample, approximately 98.5% were seen once. Sequenced input: naive CD4+ T cells sorted from blood. The subset is: CD45RA+ positively selected. This sequence joins TRBV25-1 and TRBJ2-2; 12 bases match TRBD2. The TCR sequence derives from a man under 40 in good health. CDR3 bases: TGTGCCAGCACGACTAGCGGGAGTACCGGGGAGCTGTTTTTT. The encoded protein is CASTTSGSTGELFF.